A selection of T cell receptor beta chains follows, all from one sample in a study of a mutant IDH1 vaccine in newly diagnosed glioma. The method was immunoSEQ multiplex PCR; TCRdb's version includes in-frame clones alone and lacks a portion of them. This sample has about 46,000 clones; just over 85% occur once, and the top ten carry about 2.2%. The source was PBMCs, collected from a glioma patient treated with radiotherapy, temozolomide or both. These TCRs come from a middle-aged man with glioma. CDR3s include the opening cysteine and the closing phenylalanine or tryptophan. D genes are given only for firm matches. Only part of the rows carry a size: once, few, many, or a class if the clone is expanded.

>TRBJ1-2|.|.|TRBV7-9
CASALEGKYGYTF
TGTGCCAGCGCTCTCGAGGGTAAATATGGCTACACCTTC
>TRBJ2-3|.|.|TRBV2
CASSEGLAPATQYF
TGTGCCAGCAGCGAGGGCCTAGCCCCGGCTACGCAGTATTTT
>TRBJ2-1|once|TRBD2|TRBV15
CATSRIAGAGNEQFF
TGTGCCACCAGCAGAATAGCGGGAGCTGGGAATGAGCAGTTCTTC
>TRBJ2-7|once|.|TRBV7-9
CASSPLREQYF
TGTGCCAGCAGCCCCCTGAGGGAGCAGTACTTC
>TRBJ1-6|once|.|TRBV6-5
CASIGSSYNSPLHF
TGTGCCAGCATAGGTAGCTCCTATAATTCACCCCTCCACTTT
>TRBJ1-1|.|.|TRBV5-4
CASSLAAGDTEAFF
TGTGCCAGCAGCCTGGCCGCGGGGGACACTGAAGCTTTCTTT
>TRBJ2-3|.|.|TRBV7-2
CASSLAVRSTDTQYF
TGTGCCAGCAGCTTAGCGGTTCGGAGCACAGATACGCAGTATTTT
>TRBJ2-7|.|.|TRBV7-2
CASSLGPRAYEQYF
TGTGCCAGCAGCTTAGGCCCCAGGGCCTACGAGCAGTACTTC
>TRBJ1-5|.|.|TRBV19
CASSIERNQPQHF
TGTGCCAGTAGTATAGAGCGCAATCAGCCCCAGCATTTT
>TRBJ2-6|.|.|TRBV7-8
CASSSQGFGANVLTF
TGTGCCAGCAGCTCACAGGGATTTGGGGCCAACGTCCTGACTTTC